Included here is one TCR beta chain sequence, with context. Its antigen is undetermined. TCRdb fed the reads into MiXCR, producing one record per CDR3 protein. The sample consists of hundreds of thousands of distinct CDR3 sequences, 40% to 50% of them appearing once. This record belongs to a study of T cell repertoires in cytomegalovirus infection. V was clipped by 5 bases and J by 3 bases; unmatched bases: 4. The CDR3 runs to 15 residues. Germline V lookup: CDR1 SGHNT, CDR2 YENEEA. J is TRBJ2-3 and V is TRBV11-3, with 11 bases aligning to TRBD2. This sample comprised cultured PBMCs, obtained from culture after CMV antigen stimulation. The TCR was taken from a human donor in good health (CMV status not recorded). Some clones in this sample may be carry-over from other donors' samples. The chain's CDR3 is CASSATSGSTDTQYF. DNA for the CDR3: TGTGCCAGCAGCGCAACTAGCGGGAGTACAGATACGCAGTATTTT.